Sequencing of this T cell receptor beta chain was carried out in a study of spatial heterogeneity in lung cancer. The ends were cut back, 1 base at V and 6 bases at J, with 4 bases in the middle. Germline V lookup: CDR1 LGHNA, CDR2 YNFKEQ. The CDR3 has 12 amino acids. TCRdb analysed the 5' RACE reads with MiXCR anew, one entry per CDR3 protein. The table has roughly 15,000 distinct CDR3 sequences, approximately 19% seen once; the top ten hold 6.2%. This clonotype was seen a handful of times. Time point defined: blood at routine non-recurrence follow-up after resection. TCRs were sequenced from unsorted whole RNA of tumor, nontumor lung or PBMC.

The TCR originated in a male donor with early-stage non-small cell lung cancer. The chain couples TRBV4-2 to TRBJ2-1; unclear D gene. The input for sequencing was PBMCs, taken at follow-up. CDR3 DNA: TGTGCCAGCAGCCAAGTCACCAATGAGCAGTTCTTC. Translating gives CASSQVTNEQFF.